A single sample gave rise to the 15 T cell receptor beta chains below, sequenced in a study of neurological immune-mediated disorders. Using its own MiXCR run on the 5' RACE reads, TCRdb lists one record per CDR3 protein. This table holds about 55,000 distinct CDR3 sequences, roughly 4.6% found once. What was sequenced was PBMCs. The source is a man aged 45-60 years with multiple sclerosis.

This clonotype appeared many times. V and J are TRBV20-1 and TRBJ2-1; 9 bases agree with TRBD2. The CDR3 consists of 16 residues. The ends lost 2 bases at V and 0 bases at J; junction bases unmatched: 5. CDR1 and CDR2 (germline): DFQATT, SNEGSKA (reference sequence). In DNA, the CDR3 is TGCAGTGCTAGACTCGGACTAGCGCCCTCCTACAATGAGCAGTTCTTC. This gives the protein CSARLGLAPSYNEQFF.

This clonotype was counted only a few times. CDR3 DNA: TGTGCCAGCACGGGCGGGAGAGAGGATGAGCAGTTCTTC. Protein product: CASTGGREDEQFF. The chain joins TRBV7-2 to TRBJ2-1, with 7 bases lining up with TRBD2. From germline, CDR1 is SGHTA and CDR2 FQGNSA. With 7 bases clipped from V and 8 bases from J, the junction kept 8 bases outside the gene matches. This CDR3 has 13 amino acids.

This clonotype has at least ten counts. This chain joins TRBV7-2 and TRBJ2-3; TRBD2 might be the D (6 bases). In germline, CDR1 is SGHTA, CDR2 FQGNSA. This CDR3 spans 15 amino acids. V dropped 0 bases and J dropped 5 bases, with 12 bases sitting between them. CDR3 bases: TGTGCCAGCAGCTTAGCCGGAGGAGGGGTAGATACGCAGTATTTT. It codes for CASSLAGGGVDTQYF.

This clonotype was observed at least ten times. This chain's CDR3 is CASSGGGDSPLHF. CDR3 coding DNA: TGTGCCAGCAGCGGCGGGGGCGACTCACCCCTCCACTTT. The genes are TRBV6-5 and TRBJ1-6, with D tentatively TRBD1 (6 bases). CDR1 is MNHEY and CDR2 is SVGAGI in the germline V gene. The CDR3 runs 13 residues. V lost 6 bases, J lost 10 bases, and 13 bases lay in between.

The gene calls are TRBV5-1 and TRBJ2-5; tentatively, D is TRBD1 (5 bases). This CDR3 region has 14 residues. CDR1 SGHRS and CDR2 YFSETQ come from the germline V gene. Trimming took 4 bases from V and 1 from J, leaving 11 bases between them. CDR3 protein: CASSPQAFQETQYF. CDR3 DNA sequence: TGCGCCAGCAGCCCACAGGCATTCCAAGAGACCCAGTACTTC. The full variable domain, in which reference TRBV5-1 and TRBJ2-5 provide the parts outside the CDR3, is KAGVTQTPRYLIKTRGQQVTLSCSPISGHRSVSWYQQTPGQGLQFLFEYFSETQRNKGNFPGRFSGRQFSNSRSEMNVSTLELGDSALYLCASSPQAFQETQYFGPGTRLLVL.

This clonotype was counted a few times. This may be a read error: a much more frequent sequence differs by one nucleotide. The chain couples TRBV3-1 to TRBJ2-3, with D unclear. Trimming shortened V by 5 bases and J by 2 bases, and 5 bases separated the two germline ends. The germline V gene has CDR1 LGHDT and CDR2 YNNKEL (reference sequence). This CDR3 spans 12 amino acids. CDR3 sequence: CASSKTTDTQYF. Written as DNA, the CDR3 is TGTGCCAGCAGCAAAACCACAGATACGCAGTATTTT.

This clonotype came up many times. This chain joins TRBV27 and TRBJ2-7; D is uncertain. Per germline, CDR1 MNHEY and CDR2 SMNVEV (reference sequence). V dropped 5 bases and J dropped 2 bases, with 19 bases sitting between them. The CDR3 contains 16 residues. The CDR3 region is CASSLLGQAIPYEQYF. DNA for the CDR3: TGTGCCAGCAGTCTCCTCGGGCAGGCCATCCCCTACGAGCAGTACTTC.

In this sample, this clonotype turned up many times. The V and J genes are TRBV4-1 and TRBJ2-7; 7 bases are shared with TRBD2. The CDR3 sequence is 14 residues long. The germline gives CDR1 MGHRA, CDR2 YSYEKL. V was clipped by 1 base and J by 6 bases; unmatched bases: 6. The CDR3 coding sequence is TGCGCCAGCAGCCAAGGGACGTCGGGGGGCGAGCAGTACTTC. Protein sequence: CASSQGTSGGEQYF.

This clonotype came up many times. The chain employs TRBV5-1 and TRBJ2-6; D call uncertain. CDR3 size: 14 residues. CDR1 SGHRS and CDR2 YFSETQ come from the germline V gene. The V end was cut by 4 bases, the J end by 0 bases, with 5 bases between. Written as DNA, the CDR3 is TGCGCCAGCAGCCCTATCTCTGGGGCCAACGTCCTGACTTTC. Protein: CASSPISGANVLTF.

The chain combines TRBV25-1 with TRBJ1-5, with 7 bases matching TRBD1. CDR1 is MGHDK and CDR2 is SYGVNS in the germline V gene. With V trimmed by 10 bases and J by 3 bases, 3 bases remained unmatched. The CDR3 contains 12 residues. This CDR3 is CATGTANQPQHF. CDR3 DNA: TGTGCCACCGGGACAGCCAATCAGCCCCAGCATTTT.

This clonotype was recorded at least ten times. V gene TRBV2 combines with J gene TRBJ2-5, with TRBD1 as a possible D gene (5 bases). V gave up 3 bases and J gave up 2 bases, with 10 bases separating them. This CDR3 is built from 14 residues. CDR1 SNHLY and CDR2 FYNNEI come from the germline V gene. Here the CDR3 DNA reads TGTGCCAGCAGTGAGGTGACAGCTCAAGAGACCCAGTACTTC. Its translation: CASSEVTAQETQYF.

This clonotype was seen repeatedly, ten times or more. The CDR3 DNA is TGCGCCAGCAGCCAAGAACAGAACACCGGGGAGCTGTTTTTT. Protein sequence: CASSQEQNTGELFF. The chain has TRBV4-1 and TRBJ2-2; no clear D. CDR1 MGHRA and CDR2 YSYEKL come from the germline V gene. The length of the CDR3 is 14 residues. V was pared by 0 bases and J by 1 base, with 3 bases between.

This clonotype was detected many times. The V and J genes are TRBV12-3 or TRBV12-4 and TRBJ2-7, with TRBD1 matching over 8 bases. There are 15 residues in the CDR3. Unmatched junction bases numbered 8, after V lost 6 bases and J lost 1 base. CDR3 in DNA: TGTGCCAGCAGCCCCGGGACAGGTTCTTCCTACGAGCAGTACTTC. It encodes CASSPGTGSSYEQYF.

This clonotype showed up just a few times. The junction shows a germline mismatch at one end, possibly a read error. This chain links TRBV5-1 with TRBJ1-6, with D possibly being TRBD1 (5 bases). The CDR3 consists of 14 residues. CDR1 is SGHRS, CDR2 YFSETQ, per germline. As DNA, the CDR3 is TGCGCCAGCAGCTTGGAGGGGTATAATTCACCCCTCAACTTT. Translation: CASSLEGYNSPLNF.

The chain links TRBV7-9 to TRBJ1-6; 8 bases line up with TRBD1. The junction had 10 bases not matched to a gene; V was cut back by 5 bases and J by 10 bases. Per germline, CDR1 SEHNR and CDR2 FQNEAQ (reference sequence). The CDR3 loop spans 15 amino acids. CDR3 sequence (DNA): TGTGCCAGCAGCCCGTCTGGACAGGGTAACTCACCCCTCCACTTT. Its protein product is CASSPSGQGNSPLHF.